The present T cell receptor beta chain was sequenced within a study of blood T cell repertoires in COVID-19. Study-level information: COVID-19 samples collected from the United States, Italy and Spain covered acute and convalescent phases. The cDNA or gDNA used as material had been derived from T cells, B-cell-depleted T cells, or PBMCs.

As handled by the study authors: It was from reference gene primer amplification that nucleated cell counts were estimated. Sequencing was performed with immunoSEQ multiplex PCR; in TCRdb, only in-frame clones are kept and a portion is missing. The V and J calls and clone size were taken over from that table, and D and trimming were inferred from the DNA. The data show 150,000 or so clones, around two thirds seen once. The CDR3 covers 16 residues. V was clipped by 3 bases and J by 2 bases; unmatched bases: 2. The germline CDR1 and CDR2 sequences are LNHDA and SQIVND (reference sequence). Sequenced: peripheral blood. The source of this sequence is an elderly woman with acute or convalescent COVID-19. The chain recombines TRBV19 with TRBJ2-3, with 13 bases identical to TRBD2. The CDR3 nucleotides read TGTGCCAGTAGTATTGGACTAGCGGGAGACACAGATACGCAGTATTTT. This gives the protein CASSIGLAGDTDTQYF.